These T cell receptor beta chains were read from a single sample in a study of glioma-infiltrating T cells after dendritic cell vaccination. This table comes from immunoSEQ multiplex PCR, and its TCRdb copy is limited to in-frame clones, with some not included. The sample has roughly 80,000 clones, 87% seen once. The source was blood, collected after dendritic cell vaccination. These receptors originate from a human donor with glioblastoma. CDR3s include the opening cysteine and the closing phenylalanine or tryptophan. Part of the rows lack a size; the others show once, few, many or a class for expanded clones.

j_call v_call clone_size cdr3_aa
TRBJ1-5 TRBV19 NA CASSIPGGSSGDQPQHF
TRBJ1-5 TRBV10-3 NA CAISEDRGSNQPQHF
TRBJ2-1 TRBV10-2 NA CASSEGLLAGGLDNEQFF
TRBJ1-1 TRBV7-2 few CASSLVMGQVNTEAFF
TRBJ2-1 TRBV6-4 once CASSGRDSSSYNEQFF
TRBJ1-5 TRBV21-1 NA CASKNRVFSNQPQHF
TRBJ1-2 TRBV5-8 NA CASRRGGGPLGYGYTF
TRBJ2-2 TRBV4-3 NA CASSYGENTGELFF
TRBJ2-7 TRBV28 NA CASSPIGRGQGGYEQYF
TRBJ2-7 TRBV6-1 NA CASSTSGGAYEQYF
TRBJ2-1 TRBV27 NA CASSLLGGRVGEQFF
TRBJ2-1 TRBV5-1 NA CASNLAGNNEQFF
TRBJ2-7 TRBV4-1 NA CASSRPLLRQGAKGDSYEQYF
TRBJ1-6 TRBV5-1 NA CASSLEYRARGVNSPLHF
TRBJ1-2 TRBV7-2 NA CASSLNLYGYTF
TRBJ2-3 TRBV5-1 NA CASSLELVTDTQYF
TRBJ2-7 TRBV14 NA CASSQGAAGAYEQYF
TRBJ1-2 TRBV6-5 NA CASSPEAGGYTF
TRBJ2-1 TRBV2 NA CASKGQYEQFF
TRBJ2-7 TRBV13 NA CASSLVREGQEQYF
TRBJ2-7 TRBV15 NA CATSRDYWRGSYEQYF
TRBJ1-5 TRBV6-5 once CASSYSKPGGGQPQHF
TRBJ2-7 TRBV30 NA CAWAPGSGEQYF
TRBJ2-3 TRBV9 NA CASNTGDSTDTQYF
TRBJ1-2 TRBV19 NA CASSPVGGEYGYTF
TRBJ2-1 TRBV2 NA CASSEIAGEQFF
TRBJ2-7 TRBV18 NA CASSPGGAREQYF
TRBJ1-1 TRBV28 NA CASSTRHRNTEAFF